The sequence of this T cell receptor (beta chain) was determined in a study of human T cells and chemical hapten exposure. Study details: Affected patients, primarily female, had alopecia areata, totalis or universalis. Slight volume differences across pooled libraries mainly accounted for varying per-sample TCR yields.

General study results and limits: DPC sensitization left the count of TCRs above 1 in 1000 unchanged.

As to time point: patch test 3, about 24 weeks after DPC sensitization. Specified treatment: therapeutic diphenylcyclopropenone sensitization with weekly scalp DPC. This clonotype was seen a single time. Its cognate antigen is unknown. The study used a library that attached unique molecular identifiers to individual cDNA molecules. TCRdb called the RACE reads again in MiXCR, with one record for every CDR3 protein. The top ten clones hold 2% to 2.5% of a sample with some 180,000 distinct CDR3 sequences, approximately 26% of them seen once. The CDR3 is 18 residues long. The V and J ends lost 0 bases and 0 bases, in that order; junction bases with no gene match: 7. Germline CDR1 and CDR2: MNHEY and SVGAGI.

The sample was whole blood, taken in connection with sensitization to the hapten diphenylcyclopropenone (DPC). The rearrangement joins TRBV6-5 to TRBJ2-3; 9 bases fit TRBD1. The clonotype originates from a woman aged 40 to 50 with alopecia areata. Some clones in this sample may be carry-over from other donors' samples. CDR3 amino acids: CASSYSLSGTGSTDTQYF. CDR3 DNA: TGTGCCAGCAGTTACTCGCTATCCGGGACAGGGAGCACAGATACGCAGTATTTT.